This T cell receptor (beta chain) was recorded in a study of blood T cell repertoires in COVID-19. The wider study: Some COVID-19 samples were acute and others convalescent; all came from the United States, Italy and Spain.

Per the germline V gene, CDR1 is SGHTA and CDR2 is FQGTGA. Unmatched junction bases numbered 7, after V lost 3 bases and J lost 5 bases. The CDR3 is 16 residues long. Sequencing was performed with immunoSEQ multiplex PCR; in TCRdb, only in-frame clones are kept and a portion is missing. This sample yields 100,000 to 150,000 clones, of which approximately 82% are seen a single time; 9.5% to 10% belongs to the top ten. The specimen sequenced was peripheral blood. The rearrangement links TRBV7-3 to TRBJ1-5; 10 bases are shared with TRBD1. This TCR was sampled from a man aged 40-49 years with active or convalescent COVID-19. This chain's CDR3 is CASSFSPDRGDQPQHF. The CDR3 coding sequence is TGTGCCAGCAGCTTTTCGCCGGACAGGGGGGATCAGCCCCAGCATTTT.